The entry below gives a single T cell receptor (beta chain) sequence along with its context. Antigen specificity is unknown. This sample was included in a study of TIL therapy for anti-PD-1-resistant metastatic lung cancer. Trimming pared 7 bases from V and 6 bases from J, leaving 13 bases between. The germline gives CDR1 MNHEY, CDR2 SMNVEV (reference sequence). This CDR3 has 13 residues. Time point specified: pre-treatment sample, taken before nivolumab and TIL therapy. The libraries were made with immunoSEQ v3. Each library reached 1.9 million or so read pairs, or about 5-6.5 million at deep level. Sequencing used immunoSEQ multiplex PCR; TCRdb keeps in-frame clones, though not all of them. This sample has 16,000 or so clones, with around 70% found just once. General observations from the study: After infusion, TIL clonotypes partly replaced peripheral T cells and declined over months.

V is TRBV27 and J is TRBJ1-5; possible D gene TRBD1, 6 bases. This clonotype was obtained from a person aged 25-79 years with non-small cell lung cancer. The specimen comprised blood, sampled at baseline. For the CDR3, the DNA is TGTGCCAGCACAGGGGTCGGTGGTCAGCCCCAGCATTTT. It encodes CASTGVGGQPQHF.